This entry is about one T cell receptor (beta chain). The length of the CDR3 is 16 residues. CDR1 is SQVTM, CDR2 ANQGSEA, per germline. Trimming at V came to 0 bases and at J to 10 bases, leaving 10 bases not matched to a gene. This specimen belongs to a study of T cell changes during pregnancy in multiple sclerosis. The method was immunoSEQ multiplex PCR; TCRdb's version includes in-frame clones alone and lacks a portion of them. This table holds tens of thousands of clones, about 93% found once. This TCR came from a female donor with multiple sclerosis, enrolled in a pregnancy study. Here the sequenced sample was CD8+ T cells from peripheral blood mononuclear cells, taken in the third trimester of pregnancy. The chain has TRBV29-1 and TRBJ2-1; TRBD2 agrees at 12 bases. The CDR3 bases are TGCAGCGTTGAAGATCGACTAGCGGGAGCCAGGGGGGAGCAGTTCTTC. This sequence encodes CSVEDRLAGARGEQFF.